This T cell receptor (beta chain) is from a study of blood T cell repertoires in COVID-19. The wider study: Some COVID-19 samples were acute and others convalescent; all came from the United States, Italy and Spain. Sources were T cells, B-cell-depleted T cells, or PBMCs; the material itself was cDNA or gDNA.

The repertoire was sequenced with immunoSEQ multiplex PCR; TCRdb's copy has only in-frame clones and lacks some. The data show hundreds of thousands of clones, 87% seen once. The CDR3 has 13 residues. V was clipped by 5 bases and J by 11 bases, with 18 bases between them. The germline V gene encodes CDR1 MDHEN and CDR2 SYDVKM. Sequencing was carried out using peripheral blood. This sequence joins TRBV28 and TRBJ1-1; no definite D call. The receptor was derived from a man younger than 30 with active or convalescent COVID-19. The CDR3 reads CASSPHDSLAAFF. CDR3 bases: TGTGCCAGCAGTCCACATGACTCGCTCGCGGCTTTCTTT.